One sample yielded the 8 T cell receptor beta chains listed below, sequenced in a study of control samples from healthy donors and cancer patients. Only in-frame clones appear in the TCRdb table, and some are missing; sequencing was by immunoSEQ multiplex PCR. The data contain under 150,000 clones, approximately 89% of them seen just once; the ten biggest clones take up 2.9%. Sequences were obtained from blood. Receptors originate from a man between 60 and 70 years old in good health.

The chain combines TRBV2 with TRBJ2-3, with D unclear. In germline, CDR1 is SNHLY, CDR2 FYNNEI. The V and J ends lost 6 bases and 6 bases respectively, with 13 bases between them. The CDR3 is made up of 13 amino acids. The CDR3 loop is CASRSRVGDTQYF. CDR3 nucleotides: TGTGCCAGCAGGTCCAGAGTGGGGGATACGCAGTATTTT.

CDR3 coding DNA: TGTGCCAGCATTGGGACAGGGAGAGGAAACACCATATATTTT. Encoded protein: CASIGTGRGNTIYF. This chain connects TRBV6-5 to TRBJ1-3, with TRBD1 matching over 9 bases. CDR3 length: 14 amino acids. Germline loops: CDR1 MNHEY, CDR2 SVGAGI. The J segment lost 4 bases and the V segment lost 7 bases, leaving 5 bases of the junction unmatched.

The J gene is TRBJ1-1, the V gene TRBV7-2; possibly TRBD1 for D (5 bases). The V and J ends lost 0 bases and 2 bases respectively, with 13 bases between them. Germline V gives CDR1 SGHTA, CDR2 FQGNSA. This CDR3 is built from 16 residues. The CDR3 protein is CASSLAYGTGNTEAFF. Here the CDR3 DNA reads TGTGCCAGCAGCTTAGCCTACGGGACGGGTAACACTGAAGCTTTCTTT.

CDR3 coding DNA: TGTGCCAGCAGTTTATCAGGGGATGAAAAACTGTTTTTT. As protein: CASSLSGDEKLFF. V gene TRBV12-3 or TRBV12-4 combines with J gene TRBJ1-4, with a possible D match to TRBD1 (6 bases). V was trimmed by 2 bases and J by 6 bases, leaving 7 bases between them. The CDR3 is 13 residues long.

This chain connects TRBV28 to TRBJ1-1; weak D call: TRBD1 (6 bases). V shed 3 bases and J shed 6 bases, with 17 bases lying between them. Germline V gives CDR1 MDHEN, CDR2 SYDVKM. The CDR3 runs 15 residues. CDR3 protein: CASSFWGRNPAEAFF. The CDR3 nucleotides read TGTGCCAGCAGTTTTTGGGGGCGTAATCCCGCTGAAGCTTTCTTT.

This clone came up once. This chain joins TRBV5-1 and TRBJ1-1; D perhaps matches TRBD1 (6 bases). The germline V and J ends were trimmed by 4 bases and 1 base, with 14 bases remaining between them. CDR1 SGHRS and CDR2 YFSETQ come from the germline V gene. This CDR3 has 15 amino acids. The CDR3 nucleotides read TGCGCCAGCAGCGTGGGGGTGGACAGGAACACTGAAGCTTTCTTT. Protein product: CASSVGVDRNTEAFF.

V and J are TRBV11-2 and TRBJ1-2; D ambiguous. The germline V gene has CDR1 SGHAT and CDR2 FQNNGV. Trimming took 5 bases from V and 2 from J, leaving 9 bases between them. This CDR3 comprises 13 residues. In DNA form, the CDR3 reads TGTGCCAGCAGCCCAGGACTGAACTATGGCTACACCTTC. Protein: CASSPGLNYGYTF.

This clone was detected only once. The gene calls are TRBV7-2 and TRBJ2-4, with D tentatively TRBD1 or TRBD2 (5 bases each). CDR1 SGHTA and CDR2 FQGNSA come from the germline V gene. The germline V and J ends were trimmed by 2 bases and 0 bases, with 11 bases remaining between them. The CDR3 is made up of 16 amino acids. The CDR3 DNA is TGTGCCAGCAGCTTATCAGAGGGGATAGCCAAAAACATTCAGTACTTC. Its translation is CASSLSEGIAKNIQYF.